This entry features one T cell receptor (beta chain) sequence. What it recognizes is unknown. The data were obtained in a study of T cells in Graves' hyperthyroidism and ophthalmopathy. From germline, CDR1 is SGHTA and CDR2 FQGTGA. This CDR3 is built from 16 residues. Trimming removed 3 bases from V and 1 base from J; junction bases left unmatched: 5. Study-wide results and caveats: The model forecast ophthalmopathy, anticipating it by a median about 7 months before onset. Ophthalmopathy was told apart from stable hyperthyroidism by a 13 V-J model.

Uncontrolled infection, other autoimmune disease, pregnancy or lactation excluded patients. Cells are PBMCs isolated from over 7.5 ml of fresh blood. What was amplified from RNA transcripts were TCR beta CDR3 regions. The HTBI primer set served for first-round RT-PCR of the TCR CDR3. TCRdb reanalysed the multiplex PCR reads using MiXCR and keeps one entry per CDR3 protein. The data contain 300,000 to 400,000 distinct CDR3 sequences, approximately 13% of them singletons. The sample consisted of blood. This rearrangement joins TRBV7-3 to TRBJ2-5; 10 bases map to TRBD2. This receptor was identified in a woman aged 60 to 75 with Graves' hyperthyroidism. In nucleotides, the CDR3 is TGTGCCAGCAGCTTCGGAGCGGGAGGGGCCCAAGAGACCCAGTACTTC. Translated: CASSFGAGGAQETQYF.